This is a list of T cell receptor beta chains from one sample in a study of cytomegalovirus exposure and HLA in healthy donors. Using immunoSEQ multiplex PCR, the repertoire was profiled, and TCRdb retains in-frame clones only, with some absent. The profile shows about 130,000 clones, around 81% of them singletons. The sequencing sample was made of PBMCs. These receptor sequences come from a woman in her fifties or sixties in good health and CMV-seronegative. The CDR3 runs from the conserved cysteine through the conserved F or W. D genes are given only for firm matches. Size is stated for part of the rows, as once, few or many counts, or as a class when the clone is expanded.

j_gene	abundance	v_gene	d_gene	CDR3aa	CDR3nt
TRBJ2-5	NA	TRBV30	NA	CASTVQETQYF	TGTGCCTCCACAGTCCAAGAGACCCAGTACTTC
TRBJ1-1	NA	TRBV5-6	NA	CASSIIRGGTEAFF	TGTGCCAGCAGCATAATACGGGGAGGGACTGAAGCTTTCTTT
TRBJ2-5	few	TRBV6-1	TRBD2	CAGRLAGVRETQYF	TGTGCCGGCAGACTAGCGGGAGTTCGTGAGACCCAGTACTTC
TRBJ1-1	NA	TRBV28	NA	CASSSSGRAKAFF	TGTGCCAGCAGTTCCTCGGGGAGGGCAAAAGCTTTCTTT
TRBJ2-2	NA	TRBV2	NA	CATETQPPGVGELFF	TGTGCCACCGAAACCCAACCACCAGGGGTTGGGGAGCTGTTTTTT
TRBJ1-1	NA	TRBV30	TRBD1	CAWDRGDTEAFF	TGTGCCTGGGACAGGGGGGACACTGAAGCTTTCTTT
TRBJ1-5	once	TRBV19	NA	CASSLGRQGFYSNQPQHF	TGTGCCAGTAGTCTAGGGCGGCAGGGGTTCTATAGCAATCAGCCCCAGCATTTT
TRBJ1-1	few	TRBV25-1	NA	CASTGVMNTEAFF	TGTGCCAGCACCGGGGTGATGAACACTGAAGCTTTCTTT
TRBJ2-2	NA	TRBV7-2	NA	CASSLARLSEAPSKNTGELFF	TGTGCCAGCAGCTTAGCAAGACTCTCAGAGGCGCCTTCCAAGAACACCGGGGAGCTGTTTTTT
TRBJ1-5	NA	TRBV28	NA	CASNLQGNNQPQHF	TGTGCCAGCAACCTGCAGGGAAACAATCAGCCCCAGCATTTT